The entry below gives a single T cell receptor (beta chain) sequence along with its context. The target of this receptor is not known. Base qualities are missing; no much larger clone stands one base away. Ficoll-Paque density gradient centrifugation was the method used to isolate PBMCs. In the germline V gene, CDR1 corresponds to MGHRA and CDR2 to YSYEKL. The CDR3, cysteine through phenylalanine, is 14 amino acids long. Only the CDR3 part of the read is kept: 42 bases, read in frame from the first base. Cut back by 4 bases and 5 bases, the V and J ends lie 13 bases apart. TCRdb names Illumina NovaSeq 6000 as the instrument used. TCRalpha and TCRbeta cDNA libraries were constructed by 5'RACE with constant-segment primers, with sample barcodes and unique molecular identifiers being introduced. RNA was extracted from every sample with Trizol reagent. Library amplification was performed in two PCR steps, and a second sample barcode and Illumina TruSeq adapters were introduced in the second step. Libraries were sequenced on an Illumina NovaSeq with 2 x 150 bp paired-end reads. In the source study's methods: Demultiplexing of reads and collapsing into UMI-guided consensus sequences were performed with migec v1.2.7. Using mixcr v2.1.11, UMI consensuses were aligned to TRA and TRB V and J templates and then assembled into clonotypes. A clonotype was counted as expanded or contracted only if both edgeR and NoisET called the change significant, with noise models trained on biological replicates. edgeR calls used a false discovery rate-adjusted p below 0.01 and a log2 fold-change threshold of 1. PCA with hierarchical clustering of max-normalized trajectories of the 1000 most abundant clonotypes was used as exploratory dynamics analysis. Separately sequenced CD4+ and CD8+ repertoires were used to assign the CD4 or CD8 phenotype of responding clones. The public reads were run again by TCRdb, first through fastp at Q25 and then through MiXCR, and only productive beta chains were kept. Rows with a matching CDR3 protein are joined into one entry that keeps the most common DNA and genes. The V and J calls, along with clone size, are taken from TCRdb and not from the paper's own processing. Recorded for this sample are about 290,000 distinct CDR3 sequences; about 16% of them occurred a single time. The top ten constitute more than 20% of the sample.

These data originate in a study of T-cell memory formation after mild COVID-19 listed by TCRdb under 2021. At the level of the whole study: TCR sequence clusters from the two donors were largely donor specific. T-cell clones expanding and contracting after mild COVID-19 in a couple of donors were tracked by longitudinal TCRalpha and TCRbeta repertoire sequencing. The cohort comprised two young, previously healthy adult volunteers, one female and one male. Study-level results and caveats: Only a couple of mild cases were covered by the study, and larger cohorts that include severe cases with pre-infection samples were considered necessary. Some responding clones were found in pre-infection memory, which suggests that pre-existing cross-reactive memory T cells took part in the SARS-CoV-2 response. SARS-CoV-2 specificity was not confirmed for the second-wave clones peaking on day 37. Balanced CD4/CD8 phenotypes were observed for clones contracting from day 15 to 85, whereas a bias towards CD4+ was observed for a second wave of clones expanding from day 15 to 37. Contracting CD4+ clones turned up mainly in the CM and EM memory subsets, whereas EMRA was where CD8+ clones were enriched.

The chain employs TRBV4-1 and TRBJ2-3; the D segment may tentatively be TRBD1 or TRBD2, each giving 5 matched bases. The sample was PBMCs or a T cell subset sorted from them (not recorded which). This receptor was taken from a man younger than 30 who had mild COVID-19 (a few samples of this study predate the infection). The sample titles of this study are shuffled in the database, so cell type and time point are left out; the donor was told from shared clones. The CDR3 sequence is CASSPYPGGDTQYF. The bases read TGCGCCAGCAGCCCGTATCCTGGGGGAGATACGCAGTATTTT.